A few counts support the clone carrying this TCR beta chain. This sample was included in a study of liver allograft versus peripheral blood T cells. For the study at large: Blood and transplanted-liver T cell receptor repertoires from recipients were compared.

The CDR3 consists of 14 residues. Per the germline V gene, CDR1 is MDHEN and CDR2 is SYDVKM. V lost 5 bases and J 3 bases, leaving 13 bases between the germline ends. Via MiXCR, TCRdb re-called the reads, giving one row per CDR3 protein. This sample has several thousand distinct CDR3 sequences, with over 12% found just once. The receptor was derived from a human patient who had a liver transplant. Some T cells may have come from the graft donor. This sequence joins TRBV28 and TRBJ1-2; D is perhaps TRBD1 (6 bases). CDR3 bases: TGTGCCAGCAGTGTCCTGGGGACATACTATGGCTACACCTTC. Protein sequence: CASSVLGTYYGYTF.